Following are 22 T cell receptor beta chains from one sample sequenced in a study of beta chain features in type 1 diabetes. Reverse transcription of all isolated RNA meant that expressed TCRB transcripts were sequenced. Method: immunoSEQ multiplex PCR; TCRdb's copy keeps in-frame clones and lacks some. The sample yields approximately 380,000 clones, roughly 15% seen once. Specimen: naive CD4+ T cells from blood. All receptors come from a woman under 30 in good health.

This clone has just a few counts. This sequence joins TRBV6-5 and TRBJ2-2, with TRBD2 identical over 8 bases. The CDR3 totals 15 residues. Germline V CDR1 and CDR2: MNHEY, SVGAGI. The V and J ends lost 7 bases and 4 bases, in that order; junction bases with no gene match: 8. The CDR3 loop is CASTGVAGFTGELFF. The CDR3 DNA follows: TGTGCCAGCACTGGGGTAGCGGGGTTCACCGGGGAGCTGTTTTTT.

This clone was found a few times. CDR3 protein: CAWGGAGGRLGEQFF. The CDR3 bases are TGTGCCTGGGGCGGAGCGGGAGGGCGTCTTGGGGAGCAGTTCTTC. V and J are TRBV30 and TRBJ2-1; 10 positions agree with TRBD2. Germline CDR1 GTSNPN, CDR2 SVGIG (reference sequence). Losses at the gene ends were 5 bases for V and 10 bases for J; bases not matched to a gene: 14. This CDR3 spans 15 amino acids.

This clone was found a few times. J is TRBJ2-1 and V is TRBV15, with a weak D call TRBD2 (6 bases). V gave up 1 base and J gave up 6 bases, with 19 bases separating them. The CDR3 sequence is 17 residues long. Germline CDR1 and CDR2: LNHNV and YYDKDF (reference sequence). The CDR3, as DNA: TGTGCCACCAGCAGAGCTATAGGCGGAGGGGTTGGCAATGAGCAGTTCTTC. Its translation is CATSRAIGGGVGNEQFF. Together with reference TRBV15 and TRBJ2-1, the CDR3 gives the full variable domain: DAMVIQNPRYQVTQFGKPVTLSCSQTLNHNVMYWYQQKSSQAPKLLFHYYDKDFNNEADTPDNFQSRRPNTSFCFLDIRSPGLGDTAMYLCATSRAIGGGVGNEQFFGPGTRLTVL.

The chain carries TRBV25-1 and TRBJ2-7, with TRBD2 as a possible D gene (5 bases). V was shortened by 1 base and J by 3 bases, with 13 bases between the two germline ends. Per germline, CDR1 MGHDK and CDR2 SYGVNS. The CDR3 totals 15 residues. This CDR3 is CASSEWRVASYEQYF. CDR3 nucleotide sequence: TGTGCCAGCAGTGAATGGCGGGTTGCGAGCTACGAGCAGTACTTC.

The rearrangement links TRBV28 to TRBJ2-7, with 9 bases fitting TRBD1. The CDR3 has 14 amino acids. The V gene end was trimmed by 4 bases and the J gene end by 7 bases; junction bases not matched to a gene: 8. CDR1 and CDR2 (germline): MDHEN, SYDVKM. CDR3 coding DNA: TGTGCCAGCAGTTCTCCGGGACAGGGATGGGAGCAGTACTTC. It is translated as CASSSPGQGWEQYF.

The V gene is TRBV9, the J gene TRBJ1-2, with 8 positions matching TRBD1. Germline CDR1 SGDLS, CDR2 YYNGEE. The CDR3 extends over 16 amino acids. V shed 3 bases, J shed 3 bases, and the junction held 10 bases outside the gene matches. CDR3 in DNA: TGTGCCAGCAGCGAGAGACAGGGGATTAGGTACTATGGCTACACCTTC. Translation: CASSERQGIRYYGYTF.

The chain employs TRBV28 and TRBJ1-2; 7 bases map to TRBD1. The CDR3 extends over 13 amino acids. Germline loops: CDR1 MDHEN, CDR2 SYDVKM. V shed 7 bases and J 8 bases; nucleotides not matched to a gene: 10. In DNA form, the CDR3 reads TGTGCCAGCAACGAGGGGGCGCCGGGAGGCTACACCTTC. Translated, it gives CASNEGAPGGYTF.

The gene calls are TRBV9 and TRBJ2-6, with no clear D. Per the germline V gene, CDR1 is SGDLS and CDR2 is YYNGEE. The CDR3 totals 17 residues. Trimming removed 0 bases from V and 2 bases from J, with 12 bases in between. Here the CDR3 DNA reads TGTGCCAGCAGCGTAGGGTTAGCAGCCGCTGGGGCCAACGTCCTGACTTTC. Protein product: CASSVGLAAAGANVLTF.

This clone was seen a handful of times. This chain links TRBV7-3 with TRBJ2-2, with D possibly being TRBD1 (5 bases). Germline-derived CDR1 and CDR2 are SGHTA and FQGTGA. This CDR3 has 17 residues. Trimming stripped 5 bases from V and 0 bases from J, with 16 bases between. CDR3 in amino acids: CASSVSGPDSNTGELFF. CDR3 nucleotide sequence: TGTGCCAGCAGCGTATCAGGGCCCGATTCGAACACCGGGGAGCTGTTTTTT.

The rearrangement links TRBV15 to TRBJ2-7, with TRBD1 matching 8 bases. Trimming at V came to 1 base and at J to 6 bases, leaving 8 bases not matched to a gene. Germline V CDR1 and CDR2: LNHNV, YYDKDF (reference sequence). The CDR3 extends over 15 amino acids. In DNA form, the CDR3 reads TGTGCCACCAGCAGAGCGGGTGGACAGGGCACCGAGCAGTACTTC. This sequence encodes CATSRAGGQGTEQYF.

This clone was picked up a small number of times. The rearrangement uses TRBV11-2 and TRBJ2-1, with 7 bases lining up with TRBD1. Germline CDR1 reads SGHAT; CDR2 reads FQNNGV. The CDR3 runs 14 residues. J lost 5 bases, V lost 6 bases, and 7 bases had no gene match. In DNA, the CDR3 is TGTGCCAGCAGTCCCGGGACAGAGCACAATGAGCAGTTCTTC. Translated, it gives CASSPGTEHNEQFF. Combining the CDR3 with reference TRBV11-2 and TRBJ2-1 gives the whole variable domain EAGVAQSPRYKIIEKRQSVAFWCNPISGHATLYWYQQILGQGPKLLIQFQNNGVVDDSQLPKDRFSAERLKGVDSTLKIQPAKLEDSAVYLCASSPGTEHNEQFFGPGTRLTVL.

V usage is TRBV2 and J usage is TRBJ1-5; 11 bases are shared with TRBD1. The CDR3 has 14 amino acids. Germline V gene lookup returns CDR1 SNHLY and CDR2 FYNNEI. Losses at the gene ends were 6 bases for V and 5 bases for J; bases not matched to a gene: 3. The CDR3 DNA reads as TGTGCCAGCAGGGCGGGACAGGGGGATCAGCCCCAGCATTTT. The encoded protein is CASRAGQGDQPQHF.

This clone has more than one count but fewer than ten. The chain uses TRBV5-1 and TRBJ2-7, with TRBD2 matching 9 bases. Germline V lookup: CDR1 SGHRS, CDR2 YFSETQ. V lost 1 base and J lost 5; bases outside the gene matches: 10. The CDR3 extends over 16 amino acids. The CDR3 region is CASSLSARIAGDEQYF. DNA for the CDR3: TGCGCCAGCAGCTTGTCCGCGAGGATAGCGGGAGACGAGCAGTACTTC.

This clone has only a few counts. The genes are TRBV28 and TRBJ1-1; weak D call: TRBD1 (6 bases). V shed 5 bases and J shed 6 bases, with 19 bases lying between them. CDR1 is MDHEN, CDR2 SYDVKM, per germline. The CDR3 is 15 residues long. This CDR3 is CASSTPWTAKPEAFF. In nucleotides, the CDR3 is TGTGCCAGCAGTACTCCATGGACAGCCAAACCTGAAGCTTTCTTT.

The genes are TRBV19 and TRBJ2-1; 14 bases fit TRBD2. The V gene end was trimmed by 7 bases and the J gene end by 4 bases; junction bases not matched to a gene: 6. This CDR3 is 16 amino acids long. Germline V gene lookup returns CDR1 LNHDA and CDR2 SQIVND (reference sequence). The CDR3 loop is CASTPGLAGGYNEQFF. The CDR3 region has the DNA TGTGCCAGTACACCCGGACTAGCGGGAGGATACAATGAGCAGTTCTTC.

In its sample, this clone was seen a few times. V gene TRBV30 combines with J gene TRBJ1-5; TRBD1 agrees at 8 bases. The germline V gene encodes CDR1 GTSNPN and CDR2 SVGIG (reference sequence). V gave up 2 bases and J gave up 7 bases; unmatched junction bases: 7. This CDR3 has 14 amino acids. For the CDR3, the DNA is TGTGCCTGGAGTCCCGGACAGGGCTGGCAGCCCCAGCATTTT. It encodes CAWSPGQGWQPQHF.

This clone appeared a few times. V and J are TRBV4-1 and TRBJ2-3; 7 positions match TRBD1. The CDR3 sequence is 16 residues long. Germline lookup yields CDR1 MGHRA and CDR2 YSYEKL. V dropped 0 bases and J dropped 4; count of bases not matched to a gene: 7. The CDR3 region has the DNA TGCGCCAGCAGCCAAGATCGACAGGGCCCCGCAGATACGCAGTATTTT. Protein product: CASSQDRQGPADTQYF.

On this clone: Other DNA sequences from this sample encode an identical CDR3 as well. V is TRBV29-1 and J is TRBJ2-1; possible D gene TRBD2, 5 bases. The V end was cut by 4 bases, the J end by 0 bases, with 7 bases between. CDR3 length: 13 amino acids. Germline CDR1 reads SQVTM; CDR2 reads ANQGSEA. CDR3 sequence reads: CSVGGSSYNEQFF. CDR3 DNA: TGCAGCGTTGGTGGGAGCTCCTACAATGAGCAGTTCTTC.

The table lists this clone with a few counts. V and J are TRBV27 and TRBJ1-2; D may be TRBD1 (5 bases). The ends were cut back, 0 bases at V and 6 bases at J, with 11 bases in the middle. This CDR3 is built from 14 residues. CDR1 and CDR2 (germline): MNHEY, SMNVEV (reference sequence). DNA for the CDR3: TGTGCCAGCAGTTTATCCTGGCAGGGCCATGGCTACACCTTC. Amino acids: CASSLSWQGHGYTF.

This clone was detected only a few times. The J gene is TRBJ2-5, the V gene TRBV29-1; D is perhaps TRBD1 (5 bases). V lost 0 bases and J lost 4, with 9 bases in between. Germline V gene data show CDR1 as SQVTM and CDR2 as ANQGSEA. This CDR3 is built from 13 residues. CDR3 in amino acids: CSVEEGAAETQYF. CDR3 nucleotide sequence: TGCAGCGTTGAAGAAGGGGCAGCAGAGACCCAGTACTTC.

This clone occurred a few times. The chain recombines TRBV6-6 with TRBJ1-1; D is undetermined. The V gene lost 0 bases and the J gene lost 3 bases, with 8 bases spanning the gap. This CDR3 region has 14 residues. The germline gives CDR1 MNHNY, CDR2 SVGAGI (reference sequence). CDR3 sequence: CASSYSKNYTEAFF. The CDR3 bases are TGTGCCAGCAGTTACTCGAAAAACTACACTGAAGCTTTCTTT.

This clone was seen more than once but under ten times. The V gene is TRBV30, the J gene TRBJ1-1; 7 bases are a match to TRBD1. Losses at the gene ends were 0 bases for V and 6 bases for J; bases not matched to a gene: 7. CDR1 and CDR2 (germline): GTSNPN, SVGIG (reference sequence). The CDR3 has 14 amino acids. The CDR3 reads CAWSVKQGRAEAFF. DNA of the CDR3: TGTGCCTGGAGTGTTAAACAGGGGAGAGCTGAAGCTTTCTTT.